This T cell receptor beta chain was recovered during a study of OX40 agonist ivuxolimab in advanced cancers. Germline assignment: CDR1 MGHDK and CDR2 SYGVNS. The CDR3 length is 14 residues. The ends were cut back, 6 bases at V and 1 base at J, with 12 bases in the middle. Assay used: immunoSEQ multiplex PCR; TCRdb lists only in-frame clones, some missing. The sample lists about 37,000 clones, approximately 80% occurring once. The chain has TRBV25-1 and TRBJ1-2; D possibly corresponds to TRBD1 (6 bases). Sequenced here: CD4+ or CD8+ T cells sorted from blood, sampled in a trial of the OX40 agonist ivuxolimab. The clonotype originates from an adult with an advanced solid tumor such as melanoma, head and neck, liver or kidney cancer. The CDR3 sequence: CASRGHHVNYGYTF. CDR3 nucleotide sequence: TGTGCCAGCAGGGGACATCACGTTAACTATGGCTACACCTTC.